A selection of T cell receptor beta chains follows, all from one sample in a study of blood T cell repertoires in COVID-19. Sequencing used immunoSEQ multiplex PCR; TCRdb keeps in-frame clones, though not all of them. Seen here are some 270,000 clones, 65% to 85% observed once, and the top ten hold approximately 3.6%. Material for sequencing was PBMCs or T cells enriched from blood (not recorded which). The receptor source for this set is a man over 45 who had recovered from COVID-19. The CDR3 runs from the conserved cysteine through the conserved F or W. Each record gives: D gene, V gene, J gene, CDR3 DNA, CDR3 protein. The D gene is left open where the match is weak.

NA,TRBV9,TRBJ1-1,TGTGCCAGCAGCGTAGTAGACACTGAGGCTTTCTTT,CASSVVDTEAFF
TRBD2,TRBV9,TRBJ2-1,TGTGCCAGCAGCGTAGGGCCCCTAGCGGGAGGCTACAATGAGCAGTTCTTC,CASSVGPLAGGYNEQFF
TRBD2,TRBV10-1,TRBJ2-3,TGCGCCAGCAGCCCGTTAGCGGGAGGCGTCAAAAGCACAGATACGCAGTATTTT,CASSPLAGGVKSTDTQYF
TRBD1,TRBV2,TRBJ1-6,TGTGCCAGCAGTGGACAGGGGCCCCGGGGCAATTCACCCCTCCACTTT,CASSGQGPRGNSPLHF
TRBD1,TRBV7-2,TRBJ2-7,TGTGCCAGCAGCTTCGGCAGGGGGTACGAGCAGTACTTC,CASSFGRGYEQYF
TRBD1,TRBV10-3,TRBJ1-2,TGTGCCATCATTGGACAGGGAGGTGGCTACACCTTC,CAIIGQGGGYTF
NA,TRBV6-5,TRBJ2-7,TGTGCCAGCAGTTACGGTCGGGGAGTCACCTACGAGCAGTACTTC,CASSYGRGVTYEQYF
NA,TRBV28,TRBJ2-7,TGTGCCAGCAGTCCAACCGCGGGACAGAGATACGAGCAGTACTTC,CASSPTAGQRYEQYF
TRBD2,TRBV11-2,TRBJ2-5,TGTGCCAGCAGCCCAGGGACTAGCGGGGCCGGTGCCCAGTACTTC,CASSPGTSGAGAQYF
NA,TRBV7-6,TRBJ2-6,TGTGCCAGCAGCCACCCCAAGGGGGGGGCGAACCTCTCTGGGGCCAACGTCCTGACTTTC,CASSHPKGGANLSGANVLTF
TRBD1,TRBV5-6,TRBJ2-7,TGTGCCAGCAGCCTCGGGACAGCCTATTACGAGCAGTACTTC,CASSLGTAYYEQYF
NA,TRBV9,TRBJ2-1,TGTGCCAGCAGCGTAGTTGCGGGGGCCAGCAATGAGCAGTTCTTC,CASSVVAGASNEQFF
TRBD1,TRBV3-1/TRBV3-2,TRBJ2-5,TGTGCCAGCAGCCCCTGGCAGGGGGTGTCGACCCAGTACTTC,CASSPWQGVSTQYF
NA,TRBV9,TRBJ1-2,TGTGCCAGCAGCGTGCCAGGGCAGGACTATGGCTACACCTTC,CASSVPGQDYGYTF